Given below is one T cell receptor (beta chain) in context. The antigen is not known. The data derive from a study of Tregs in tolerant kidney transplant recipients. Study-level results: Nucleotide sequences could not be compared across some patients' samples due to primer changes. This study did not directly address biological reproducibility.

The CDR3 sequence is 15 residues long. The ends were cut back, 3 bases at V and 4 bases at J, with 13 bases in the middle. CDR1 is KGHSH, CDR2 LQKENI, per germline. Sequencing was performed with immunoSEQ multiplex PCR; in TCRdb, only in-frame clones are kept and a portion is missing. The table records about 73,000 clones, 91% of them present only once. The V and J genes are TRBV18 and TRBJ2-1; D is perhaps TRBD2 (5 bases). The sequencing here drew on Tregs from blood, taken before the transplant. The source is a human donor who received a combined kidney and bone marrow transplant. CDR3 coding DNA: TGTGCCAGCTCACCGGAGGCCAACTTTTACAATGAGCAGTTCTTC. It codes for CASSPEANFYNEQFF.